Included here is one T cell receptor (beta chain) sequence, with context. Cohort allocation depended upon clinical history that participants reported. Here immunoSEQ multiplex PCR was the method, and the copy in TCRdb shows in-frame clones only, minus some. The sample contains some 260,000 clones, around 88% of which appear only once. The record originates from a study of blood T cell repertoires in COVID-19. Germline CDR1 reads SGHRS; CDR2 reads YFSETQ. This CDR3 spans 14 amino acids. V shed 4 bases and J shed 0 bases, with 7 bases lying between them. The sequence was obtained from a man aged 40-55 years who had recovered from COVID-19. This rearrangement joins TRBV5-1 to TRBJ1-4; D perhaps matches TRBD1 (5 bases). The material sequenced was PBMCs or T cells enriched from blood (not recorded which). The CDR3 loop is CASSVGATNEKLFF. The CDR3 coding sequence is TGCGCCAGCAGCGTAGGGGCAACTAATGAAAAACTGTTTTTT.